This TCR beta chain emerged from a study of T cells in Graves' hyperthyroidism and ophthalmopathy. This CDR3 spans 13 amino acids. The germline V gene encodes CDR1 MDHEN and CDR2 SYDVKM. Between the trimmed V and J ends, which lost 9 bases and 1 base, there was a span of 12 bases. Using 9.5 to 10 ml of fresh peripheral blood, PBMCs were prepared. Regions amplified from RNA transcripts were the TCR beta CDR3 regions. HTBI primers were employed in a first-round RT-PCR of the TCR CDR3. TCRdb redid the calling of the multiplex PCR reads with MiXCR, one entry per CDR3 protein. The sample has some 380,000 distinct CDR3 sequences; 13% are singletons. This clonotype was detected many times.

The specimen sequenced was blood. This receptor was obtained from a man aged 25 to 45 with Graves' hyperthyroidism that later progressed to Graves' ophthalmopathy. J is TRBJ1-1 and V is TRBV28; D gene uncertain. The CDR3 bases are TGTGCCAGTCCGAACTCGAGGAACACTGAAGCTTTCTTT. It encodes CASPNSRNTEAFF.